This record concerns one T cell receptor beta chain sequence. Antigen specificity is unknown. Measured with immunoSEQ multiplex PCR; TCRdb has only the in-frame clones, and not every one. The table has 150,000 or so clones, approximately 72% seen once. Trimming took 2 bases from V and 4 from J, leaving 12 bases between them. This CDR3 has 15 amino acids. Germline assignment: CDR1 SGHRS and CDR2 YFSETQ. This record belongs to a study of PD-1 blockade in classical Hodgkin lymphoma. Relapse was seen in all patients after autologous stem cell transplantation, and brentuximab vedotin exposure was variable. Best response was recorded as complete response, partial response or progressive disease. Study results and limitations: Researchers reported that CD4+ TCR diversity, though not CD8+, rose significantly by C4D1. It was among complete responders that baseline diversity resembled that of newly diagnosed patients. TCR diversity at baseline was reported to be reduced in newly diagnosed patients relative to healthy donors.

Source: peripheral blood mononuclear cells (PBMCs), taken before the second cycle of nivolumab. The chain has TRBV5-1 and TRBJ1-4; a weak D match, TRBD1 (5 bases). The origin of this receptor is a human donor with classical Hodgkin lymphoma. The CDR3 DNA follows: TGCGCCAGCAGCTTCCGGGACCCCGTTAATGAAAAACTGTTTTTT. Amino acids: CASSFRDPVNEKLFF.